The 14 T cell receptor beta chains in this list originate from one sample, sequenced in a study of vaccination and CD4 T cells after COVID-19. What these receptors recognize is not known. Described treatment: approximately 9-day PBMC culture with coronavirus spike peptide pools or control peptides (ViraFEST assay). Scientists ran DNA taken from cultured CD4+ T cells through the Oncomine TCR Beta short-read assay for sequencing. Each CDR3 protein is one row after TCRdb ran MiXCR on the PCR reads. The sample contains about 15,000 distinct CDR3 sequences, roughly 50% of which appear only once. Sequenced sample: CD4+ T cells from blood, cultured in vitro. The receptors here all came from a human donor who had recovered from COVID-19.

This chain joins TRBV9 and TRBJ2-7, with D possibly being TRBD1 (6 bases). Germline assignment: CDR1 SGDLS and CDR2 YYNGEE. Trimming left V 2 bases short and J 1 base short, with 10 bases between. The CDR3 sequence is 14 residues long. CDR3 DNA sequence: TGTGCCAGCAGCGTGACAGGTTCTTCCTACGAGCAGTACTTC. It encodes CASSVTGSSYEQYF.

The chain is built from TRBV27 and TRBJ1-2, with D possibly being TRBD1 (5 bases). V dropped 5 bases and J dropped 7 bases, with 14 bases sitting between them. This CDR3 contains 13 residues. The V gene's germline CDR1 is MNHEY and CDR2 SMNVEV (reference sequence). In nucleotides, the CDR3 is TGTGCCAGCAGTACCGACAGCGTCTCTGGCTACACCTTC. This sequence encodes CASSTDSVSGYTF.

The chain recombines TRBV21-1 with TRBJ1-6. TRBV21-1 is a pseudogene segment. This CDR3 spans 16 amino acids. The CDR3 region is CASSKYTLFYNSPLHF. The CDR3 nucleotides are TGTGCCAGCAGCAAATACACCCTCTTTTATAATTCACCCCTCCACTTT.

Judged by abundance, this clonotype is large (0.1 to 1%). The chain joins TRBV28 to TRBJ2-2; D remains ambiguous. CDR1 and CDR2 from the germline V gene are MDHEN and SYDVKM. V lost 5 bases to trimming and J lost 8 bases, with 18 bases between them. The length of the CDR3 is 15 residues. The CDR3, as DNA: TGTGCCAGCAGTCGCGCTACCTCAGACGAGGGGGAGCTGTTTTTT. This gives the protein CASSRATSDEGELFF. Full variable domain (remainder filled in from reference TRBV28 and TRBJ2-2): DVKVTQSSRYLVKRTGEKVFLECVQDMDHENMFWYRQDPGLGLRLIYFSYDVKMKEKGDIPEGYSVSREKKERFSLILESASTNQTSMYLCASSRATSDEGELFFGEGSRLTVL.

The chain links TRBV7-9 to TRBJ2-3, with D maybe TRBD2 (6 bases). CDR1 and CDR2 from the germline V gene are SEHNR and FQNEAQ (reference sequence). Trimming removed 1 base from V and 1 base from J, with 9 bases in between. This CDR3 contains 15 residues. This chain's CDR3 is CASSLVPGGTDTQYF. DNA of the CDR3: TGTGCCAGCAGCTTAGTGCCGGGGGGCACAGATACGCAGTATTTT.

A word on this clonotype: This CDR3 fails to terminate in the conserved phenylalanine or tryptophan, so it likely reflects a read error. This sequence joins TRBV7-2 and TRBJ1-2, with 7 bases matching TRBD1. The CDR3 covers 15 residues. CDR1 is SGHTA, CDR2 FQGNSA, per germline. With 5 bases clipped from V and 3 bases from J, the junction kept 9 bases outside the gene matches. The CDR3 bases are TGTGCCAGCAGCATTCAGGGGGGTCCGGACTATGGCTACACCCTC. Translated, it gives CASSIQGGPDYGYTL.

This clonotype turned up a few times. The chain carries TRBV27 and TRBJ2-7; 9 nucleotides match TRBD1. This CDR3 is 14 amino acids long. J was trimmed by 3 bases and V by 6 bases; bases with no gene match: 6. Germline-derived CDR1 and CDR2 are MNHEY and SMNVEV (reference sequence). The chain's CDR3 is CASSRDRVIYEQYF. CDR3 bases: TGTGCCAGCAGCCGGGACAGGGTAATCTACGAGCAGTACTTC.

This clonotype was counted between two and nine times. The DNA of the CDR3 is TGCAGTGCTAGAGAAGTCGGGCGGGCAAGCACAGATACGCAGTATTTT. It translates to CSAREVGRASTDTQYF. The chain uses TRBV20-1 and TRBJ2-3; TRBD2 is a possible D gene (5 bases). This CDR3 has 16 residues. Per germline, CDR1 DFQATT and CDR2 SNEGSKA (reference sequence). Between the trimmed V and J ends, which lost 0 bases and 0 bases, there was a span of 13 bases.

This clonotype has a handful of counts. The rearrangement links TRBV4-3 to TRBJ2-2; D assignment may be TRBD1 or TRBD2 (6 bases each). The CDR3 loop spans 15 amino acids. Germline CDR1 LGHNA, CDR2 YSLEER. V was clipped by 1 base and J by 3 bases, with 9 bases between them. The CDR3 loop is CASSQAGAHTGELFF. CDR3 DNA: TGCGCCAGCAGCCAAGCGGGGGCGCACACCGGGGAGCTGTTTTTT.

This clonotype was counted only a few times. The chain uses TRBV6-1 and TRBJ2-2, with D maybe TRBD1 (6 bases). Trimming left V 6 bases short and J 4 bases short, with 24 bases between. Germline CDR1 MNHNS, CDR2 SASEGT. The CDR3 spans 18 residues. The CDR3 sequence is CASSRQAGSGGGTGELFF. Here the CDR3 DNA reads TGTGCCAGCAGCCGGCAGGCGGGTAGTGGGGGCGGCACCGGGGAGCTGTTTTTT.

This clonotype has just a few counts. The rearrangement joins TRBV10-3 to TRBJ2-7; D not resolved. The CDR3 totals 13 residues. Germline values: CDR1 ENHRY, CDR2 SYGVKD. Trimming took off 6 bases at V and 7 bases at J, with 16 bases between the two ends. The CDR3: CAISPVAGGEQYF. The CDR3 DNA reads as TGTGCCATCAGCCCCGTAGCCGGTGGTGAGCAGTACTTC.

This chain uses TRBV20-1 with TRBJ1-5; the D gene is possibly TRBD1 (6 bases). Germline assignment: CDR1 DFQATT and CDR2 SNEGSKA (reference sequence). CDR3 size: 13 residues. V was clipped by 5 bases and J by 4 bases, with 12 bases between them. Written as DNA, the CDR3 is TGCAGTGCTCAAGACAGGCCGAATCAGCCCCAGCATTTT. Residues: CSAQDRPNQPQHF.

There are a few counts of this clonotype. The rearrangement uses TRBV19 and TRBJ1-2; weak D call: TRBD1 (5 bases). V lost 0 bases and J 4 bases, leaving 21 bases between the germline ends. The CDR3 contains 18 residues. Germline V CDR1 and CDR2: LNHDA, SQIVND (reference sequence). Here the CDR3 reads CASSIDPGPGTSFYGYTF. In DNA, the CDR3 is TGTGCCAGTAGTATAGATCCAGGCCCGGGGACGTCATTCTATGGCTACACCTTC.

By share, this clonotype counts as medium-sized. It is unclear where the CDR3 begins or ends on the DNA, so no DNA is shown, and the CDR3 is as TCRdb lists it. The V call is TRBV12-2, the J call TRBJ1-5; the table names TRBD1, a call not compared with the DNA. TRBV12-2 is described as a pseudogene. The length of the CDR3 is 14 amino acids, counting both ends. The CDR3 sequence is CASRFGRGNQPQHF.